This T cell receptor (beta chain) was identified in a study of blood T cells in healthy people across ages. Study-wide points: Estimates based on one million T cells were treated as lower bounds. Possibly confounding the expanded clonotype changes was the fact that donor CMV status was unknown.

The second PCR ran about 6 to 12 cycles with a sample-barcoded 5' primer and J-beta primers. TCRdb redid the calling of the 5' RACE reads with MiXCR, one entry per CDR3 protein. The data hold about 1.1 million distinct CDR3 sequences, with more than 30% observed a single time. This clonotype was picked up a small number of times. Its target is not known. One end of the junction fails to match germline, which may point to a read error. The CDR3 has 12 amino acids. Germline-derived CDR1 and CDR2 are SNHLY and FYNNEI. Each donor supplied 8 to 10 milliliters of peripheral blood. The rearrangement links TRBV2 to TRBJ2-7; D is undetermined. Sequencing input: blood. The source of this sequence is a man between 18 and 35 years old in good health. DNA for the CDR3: TGTGCCAGCAGTAAGGACCCCTACCAGCAGTACTTC. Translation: CASSKDPYQQYF.